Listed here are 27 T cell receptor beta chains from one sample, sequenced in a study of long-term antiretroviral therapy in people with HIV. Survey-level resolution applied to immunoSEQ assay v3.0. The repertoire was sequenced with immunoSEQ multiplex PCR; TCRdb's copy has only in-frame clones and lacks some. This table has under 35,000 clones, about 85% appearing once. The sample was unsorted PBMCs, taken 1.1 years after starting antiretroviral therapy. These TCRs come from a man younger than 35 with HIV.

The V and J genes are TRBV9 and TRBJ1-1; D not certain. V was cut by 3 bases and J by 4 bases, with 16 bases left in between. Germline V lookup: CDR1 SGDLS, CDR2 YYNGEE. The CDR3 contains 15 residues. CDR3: CASSAWSSGGTEAFF. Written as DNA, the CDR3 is TGTGCCAGCAGCGCCTGGAGTTCTGGAGGCACTGAAGCTTTCTTT. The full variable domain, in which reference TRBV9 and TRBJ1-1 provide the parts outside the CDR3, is DSGVTQTPKHLITATGQRVTLRCSPRSGDLSVYWYQQSLDQGLQFLIQYYNGEERAKGNILERFSAQQFPDLHSELNLSSLELGDSALYFCASSAWSSGGTEAFFGQGTRLTVV.

DNA for the CDR3: TGTGCCAGCAGCTTAGGGGTTCAGTCACCCCTCCACTTT. Translated: CASSLGVQSPLHF. The chain carries TRBV7-6 and TRBJ1-6; no firm D call. This CDR3 spans 13 amino acids. Germline V gene data show CDR1 as SGHVS and CDR2 as FNYEAQ. Deletions cut 1 base from V and 10 bases from J, with 8 bases between.

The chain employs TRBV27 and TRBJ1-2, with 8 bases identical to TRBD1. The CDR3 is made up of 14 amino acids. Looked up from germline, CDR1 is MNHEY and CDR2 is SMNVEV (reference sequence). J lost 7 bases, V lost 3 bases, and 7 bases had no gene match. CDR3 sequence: CASSFGQGAGGYTF. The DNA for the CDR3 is TGTGCCAGCAGTTTTGGGCAGGGGGCAGGTGGCTACACCTTC.

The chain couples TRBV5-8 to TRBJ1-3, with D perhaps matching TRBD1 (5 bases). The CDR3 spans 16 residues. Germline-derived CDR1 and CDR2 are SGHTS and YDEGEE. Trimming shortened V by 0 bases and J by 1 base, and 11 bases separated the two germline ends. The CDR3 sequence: CASSLGQIFSGNTIYF. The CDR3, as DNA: TGTGCCAGCAGCTTGGGACAGATTTTTTCTGGAAACACCATATATTTT.

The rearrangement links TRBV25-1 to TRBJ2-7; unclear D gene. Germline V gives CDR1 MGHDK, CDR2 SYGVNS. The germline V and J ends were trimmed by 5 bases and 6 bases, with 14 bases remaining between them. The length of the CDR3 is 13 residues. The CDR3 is CASSPSNWGEQYF. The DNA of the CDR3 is TGTGCCAGCAGTCCGTCGAACTGGGGCGAGCAGTACTTC.

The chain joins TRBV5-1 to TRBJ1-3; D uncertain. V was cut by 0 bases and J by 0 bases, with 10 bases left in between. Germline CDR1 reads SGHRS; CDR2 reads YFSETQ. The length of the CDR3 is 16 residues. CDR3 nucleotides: TGCGCCAGCAGCTTGGGTGGGGTCCTCTCTGGAAACACCATATATTTT. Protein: CASSLGGVLSGNTIYF.

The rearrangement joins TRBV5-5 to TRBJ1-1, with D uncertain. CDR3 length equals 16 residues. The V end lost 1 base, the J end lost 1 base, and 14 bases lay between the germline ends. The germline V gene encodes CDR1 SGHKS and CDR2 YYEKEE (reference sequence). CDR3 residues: CASSLFVGQPNTEAFF. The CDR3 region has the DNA TGTGCCAGCAGCTTGTTCGTAGGGCAGCCGAACACTGAAGCTTTCTTT.

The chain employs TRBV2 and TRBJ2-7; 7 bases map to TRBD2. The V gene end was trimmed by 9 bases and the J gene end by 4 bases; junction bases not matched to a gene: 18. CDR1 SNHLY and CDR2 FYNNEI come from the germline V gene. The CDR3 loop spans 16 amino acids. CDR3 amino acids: CASLGKVGGEGYEQYF. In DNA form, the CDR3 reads TGTGCCAGTCTCGGAAAGGTTGGCGGGGAGGGGTACGAGCAGTACTTC. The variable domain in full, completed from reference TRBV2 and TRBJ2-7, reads EPEVTQTPSHQVTQMGQEVILRCVPISNHLYFYWYRQILGQKVEFLVSFYNNEISEKSEIFDDQFSVERPDGSNFTLKIRSTKLEDSAMYFCASLGKVGGEGYEQYFGPGTRLTVT.

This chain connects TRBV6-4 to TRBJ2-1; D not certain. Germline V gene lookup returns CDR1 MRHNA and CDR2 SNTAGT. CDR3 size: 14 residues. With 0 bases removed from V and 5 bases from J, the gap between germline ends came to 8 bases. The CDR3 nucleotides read TGTGCCAGCAGTGACTCCACAGATCACAATGAGCAGTTCTTC. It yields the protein CASSDSTDHNEQFF.

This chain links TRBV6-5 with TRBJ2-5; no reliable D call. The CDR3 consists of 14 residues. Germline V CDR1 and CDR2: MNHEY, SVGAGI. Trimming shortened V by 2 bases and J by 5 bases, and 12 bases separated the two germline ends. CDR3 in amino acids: CASSYGQPGETQYF. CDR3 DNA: TGTGCCAGCAGTTACGGGCAGCCCGGGGAGACCCAGTACTTC.

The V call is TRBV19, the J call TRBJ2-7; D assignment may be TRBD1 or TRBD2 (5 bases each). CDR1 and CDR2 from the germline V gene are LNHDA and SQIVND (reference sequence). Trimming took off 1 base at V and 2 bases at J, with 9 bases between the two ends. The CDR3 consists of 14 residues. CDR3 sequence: CASSIGLGAYEQYF. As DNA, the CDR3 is TGTGCCAGTAGTATAGGGTTGGGGGCCTACGAGCAGTACTTC.

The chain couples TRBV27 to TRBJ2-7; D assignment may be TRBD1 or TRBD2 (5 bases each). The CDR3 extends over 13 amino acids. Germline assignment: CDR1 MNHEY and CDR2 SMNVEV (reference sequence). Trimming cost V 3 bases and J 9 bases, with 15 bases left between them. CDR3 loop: CASSFGGGAGQYF. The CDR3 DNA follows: TGTGCCAGCAGTTTTGGTGGGGGTGCAGGGCAGTACTTC.

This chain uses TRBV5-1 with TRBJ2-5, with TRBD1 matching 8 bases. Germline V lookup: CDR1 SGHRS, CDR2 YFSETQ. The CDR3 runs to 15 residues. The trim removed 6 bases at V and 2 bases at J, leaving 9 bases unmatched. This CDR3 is CASKPQGGEQETQYF. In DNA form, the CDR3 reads TGCGCCAGCAAACCACAGGGGGGAGAACAAGAGACCCAGTACTTC.

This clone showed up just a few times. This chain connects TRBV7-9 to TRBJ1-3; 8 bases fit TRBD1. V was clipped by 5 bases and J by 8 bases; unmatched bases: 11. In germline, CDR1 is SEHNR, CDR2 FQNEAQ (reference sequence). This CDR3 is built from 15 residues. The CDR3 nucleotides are TGTGCCAGCAGCCAAGGGACAGGCCGCGGGGACACCATATATTTT. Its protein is CASSQGTGRGDTIYF.

The CDR3 coding sequence is TGTGCCAGCTGGGGCCCCGGGACAGGGGACTACGAGCAGTACTTC. As protein: CASWGPGTGDYEQYF. V gene TRBV28 combines with J gene TRBJ2-7; 10 nucleotides match TRBD1. Germline loops: CDR1 MDHEN, CDR2 SYDVKM. The CDR3 is 15 residues long. The trim removed 8 bases at V and 3 bases at J, leaving 10 bases unmatched.

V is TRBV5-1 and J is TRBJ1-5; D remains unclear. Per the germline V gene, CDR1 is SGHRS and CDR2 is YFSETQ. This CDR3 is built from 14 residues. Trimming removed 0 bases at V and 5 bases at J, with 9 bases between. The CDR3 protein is CASSLGEGYQPQHF. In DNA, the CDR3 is TGCGCCAGCAGCTTGGGTGAGGGATATCAGCCCCAGCATTTT.

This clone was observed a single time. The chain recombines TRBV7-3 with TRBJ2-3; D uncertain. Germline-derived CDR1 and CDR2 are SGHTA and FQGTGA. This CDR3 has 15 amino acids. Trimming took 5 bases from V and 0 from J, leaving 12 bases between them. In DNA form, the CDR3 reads TGTGCCAGCAGCCATGGAGCGAGAAGCACAGATACGCAGTATTTT. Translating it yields CASSHGARSTDTQYF.

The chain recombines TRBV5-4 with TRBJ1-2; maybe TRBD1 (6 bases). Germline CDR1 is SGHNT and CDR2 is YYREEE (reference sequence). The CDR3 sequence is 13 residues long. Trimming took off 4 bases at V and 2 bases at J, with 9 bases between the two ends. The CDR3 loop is CASSAGQNYGYTF. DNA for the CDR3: TGTGCCAGCAGCGCCGGACAGAACTATGGCTACACCTTC.

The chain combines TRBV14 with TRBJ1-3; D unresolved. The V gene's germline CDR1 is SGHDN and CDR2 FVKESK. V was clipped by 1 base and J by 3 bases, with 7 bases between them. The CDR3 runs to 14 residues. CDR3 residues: CASSQVLFGNTIYF. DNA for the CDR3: TGTGCCAGCAGCCAAGTACTGTTTGGAAACACCATATATTTT.

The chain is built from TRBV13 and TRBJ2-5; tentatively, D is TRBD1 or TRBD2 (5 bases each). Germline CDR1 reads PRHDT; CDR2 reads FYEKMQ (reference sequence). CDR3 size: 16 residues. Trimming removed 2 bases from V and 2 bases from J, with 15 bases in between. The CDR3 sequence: CASSLKALGRQETQYF. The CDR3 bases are TGTGCCAGCAGCTTAAAGGCTTTGGGACGGCAAGAGACCCAGTACTTC.

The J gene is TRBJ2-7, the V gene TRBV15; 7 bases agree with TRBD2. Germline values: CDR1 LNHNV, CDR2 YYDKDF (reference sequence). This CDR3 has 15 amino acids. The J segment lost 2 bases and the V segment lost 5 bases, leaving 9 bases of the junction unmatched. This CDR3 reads CATSLGLADTYEQYF. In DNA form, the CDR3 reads TGTGCCACCAGCCTAGGTCTAGCGGACACCTACGAGCAGTACTTC.

The CDR3 region is CASSSRAGGSYGYTF. For the CDR3, the DNA is TGTGCCAGCAGCTCTAGGGCCGGGGGCAGCTATGGCTACACCTTC. V usage is TRBV7-2 and J usage is TRBJ1-2, with D possibly TRBD1 on 6 matching bases. The CDR3 is 15 amino acids. Germline-derived CDR1 and CDR2 are SGHTA and FQGNSA. Trimming left V 4 bases short and J 4 bases short, with 16 bases between.

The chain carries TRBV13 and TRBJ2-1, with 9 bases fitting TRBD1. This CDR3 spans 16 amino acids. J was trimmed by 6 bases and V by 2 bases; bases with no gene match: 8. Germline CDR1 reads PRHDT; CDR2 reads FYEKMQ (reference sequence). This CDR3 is CASSLYGGTGLNEQFF. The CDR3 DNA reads TGTGCCAGCAGCTTATATGGAGGGACAGGGCTCAATGAGCAGTTCTTC.

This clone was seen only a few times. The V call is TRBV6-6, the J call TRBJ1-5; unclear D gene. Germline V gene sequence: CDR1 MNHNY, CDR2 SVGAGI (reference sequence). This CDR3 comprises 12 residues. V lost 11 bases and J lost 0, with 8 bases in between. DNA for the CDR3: TGTGCCTTGGGTCATAGCAATCAGCCCCAGCATTTT. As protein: CALGHSNQPQHF.

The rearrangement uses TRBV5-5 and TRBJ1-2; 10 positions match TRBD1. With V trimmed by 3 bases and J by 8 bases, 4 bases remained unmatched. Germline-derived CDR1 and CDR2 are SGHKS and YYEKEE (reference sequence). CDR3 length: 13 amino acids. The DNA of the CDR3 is TGTGCCAGCAGCTCCGGGACAGGGGACGGCTACACCTTC. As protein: CASSSGTGDGYTF.

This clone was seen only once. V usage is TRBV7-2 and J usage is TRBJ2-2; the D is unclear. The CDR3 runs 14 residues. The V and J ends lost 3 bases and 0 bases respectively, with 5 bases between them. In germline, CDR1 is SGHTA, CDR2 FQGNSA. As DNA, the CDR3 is TGTGCCAGCAGCTTGTGGACGAACACCGGGGAGCTGTTTTTT. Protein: CASSLWTNTGELFF.

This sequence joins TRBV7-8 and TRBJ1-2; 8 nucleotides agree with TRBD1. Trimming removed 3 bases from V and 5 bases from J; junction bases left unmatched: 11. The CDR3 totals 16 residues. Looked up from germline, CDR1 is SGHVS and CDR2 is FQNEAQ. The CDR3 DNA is TGTGCCAGCAGCTTGTCCGGGACAGGAGATGAGTATGGCTACACCTTC. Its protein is CASSLSGTGDEYGYTF.